What follows are 27 T cell receptor beta chains derived from one specimen sequenced in a study of OX40 agonist ivuxolimab in advanced cancers. TCRdb keeps only in-frame clones here, not all; method: immunoSEQ multiplex PCR. This sample yields about 32,000 clones, of which around 90% are seen a single time; 4% to 5.5% belongs to the top ten. The specimen was CD4+ or CD8+ T cells sorted from blood, collected in a trial of the OX40 agonist ivuxolimab. The receptor source for this set is an adult with an advanced solid tumor such as melanoma, head and neck, liver or kidney cancer.

This chain joins TRBV11-3 and TRBJ2-1, with D perhaps TRBD1 (6 bases). V lost 1 base and J lost 4, with 11 bases in between. Looked up from germline, CDR1 is SGHNT and CDR2 is YENEEA. This CDR3 spans 15 amino acids. The CDR3 DNA reads as TGTGCCAGCAGCTTAGGGACAGCATTATACAATGAGCAGTTCTTC. Protein product: CASSLGTALYNEQFF.

The rearrangement links TRBV6-1 to TRBJ2-1, with D perhaps matching TRBD2 (6 bases). Trimming pared 3 bases from V and 5 bases from J, leaving 14 bases between. CDR1 and CDR2 (germline): MNHNS, SASEGT. This CDR3 is 15 amino acids long. CDR3 nucleotides: TGTGCCAGCAGTGATTCGAGTAGCGGAAACAATGAGCAGTTCTTC. It codes for CASSDSSSGNNEQFF.

The V and J genes are TRBV4-3 and TRBJ2-1; D possibly corresponds to TRBD1 (6 bases). V was cut by 0 bases and J by 0 bases, with 9 bases left in between. The length of the CDR3 is 16 residues. Germline CDR1 and CDR2: LGHNA and YSLEER. The CDR3 is CASSQDDRSSYNEQFF. The CDR3 nucleotides read TGCGCCAGCAGCCAAGATGACAGGAGCTCCTACAATGAGCAGTTCTTC.

The rearrangement joins TRBV6-5 to TRBJ1-5; D is unresolved. This CDR3 has 13 residues. Per germline, CDR1 MNHEY and CDR2 SVGAGI. Between the trimmed V and J ends, which lost 4 bases and 9 bases, there was a span of 13 bases. CDR3 residues: CASSWAQPGPQHF. DNA of the CDR3: TGTGCCAGCAGTTGGGCACAGCCAGGGCCCCAGCATTTT.

The rearrangement uses TRBV27 and TRBJ2-3, with TRBD2 matching 9 bases. J gave up 4 bases and V 10 bases, and 12 bases lay outside the gene matches. The length of the CDR3 is 15 residues. Germline V lookup: CDR1 MNHEY, CDR2 SMNVEV (reference sequence). The CDR3 DNA reads as TGTGCCACCAAAACATGGCGGGAGGGCCCAGATACGCAGTATTTT. Translated: CATKTWREGPDTQYF.

V is TRBV2 and J is TRBJ1-1, with no clear D. Germline-derived CDR1 and CDR2 are SNHLY and FYNNEI. The CDR3 covers 13 residues. Trimming cost V 3 bases and J 5 bases, with 10 bases left between them. As DNA, the CDR3 is TGTGCCAGCAGTGATTTGTCGGGTACTGAAGCTTTCTTT. Translation: CASSDLSGTEAFF. The full variable domain, its missing parts supplied by reference TRBV2 and TRBJ1-1, is EPEVTQTPSHQVTQMGQEVILRCVPISNHLYFYWYRQILGQKVEFLVSFYNNEISEKSEIFDDQFSVERPDGSNFTLKIRSTKLEDSAMYFCASSDLSGTEAFFGQGTRLTVV.

The rearrangement joins TRBV19 to TRBJ1-2, with a weak D call TRBD1 (5 bases). The CDR3 covers 14 residues. Trimming took 1 base from V and 8 from J, leaving 14 bases between them. The germline CDR1 and CDR2 sequences are LNHDA and SQIVND (reference sequence). The CDR3 loop is CASSIAGTAWGYTF. CDR3 DNA sequence: TGTGCCAGTAGTATAGCAGGGACCGCTTGGGGCTACACCTTC.

The chain uses TRBV7-2 and TRBJ2-7; either TRBD1 or TRBD2 may supply D (5 bases each). This CDR3 region has 15 residues. The germline V and J ends were trimmed by 0 bases and 5 bases, with 14 bases remaining between them. Germline V lookup: CDR1 SGHTA, CDR2 FQGNSA. The CDR3 here is CASSLAGETRHEQYF. The CDR3 nucleotides read TGTGCCAGCAGCTTAGCGGGGGAGACCAGGCACGAGCAGTACTTC. Combining the CDR3 with reference TRBV7-2 and TRBJ2-7 gives the whole variable domain GAGVSQSPSNKVTEKGKDVELRCDPISGHTALYWYRQSLGQGLEFLIYFQGNSAPDKSGLPSDRFSAERTGGSVSTLTIQRTQQEDSAVYLCASSLAGETRHEQYFGPGTRLTVT.

V is TRBV4-1 and J is TRBJ2-7; 7 bases are shared with TRBD1. This CDR3 region has 17 residues. Germline assignment: CDR1 MGHRA and CDR2 YSYEKL. The J segment lost 1 base and the V segment lost 0 bases, leaving 9 bases of the junction unmatched. CDR3 sequence: CASSQDKDRVTSYEQYF. Here the CDR3 DNA reads TGCGCCAGCAGCCAAGATAAAGACAGGGTGACATCCTACGAGCAGTACTTC.

V is TRBV9 and J is TRBJ2-5, with 10 bases identical to TRBD2. The CDR3 consists of 16 residues. The germline V gene has CDR1 SGDLS and CDR2 YYNGEE. The V and J ends lost 4 bases and 2 bases, in that order; junction bases with no gene match: 8. The CDR3 DNA reads TGTGCCAGCAGCACTCGGACTAGCGGAGTTCAAGAGACCCAGTACTTC. Protein product: CASSTRTSGVQETQYF.

V is TRBV10-3 and J is TRBJ1-2; 7 positions agree with TRBD1. Germline-derived CDR1 and CDR2 are ENHRY and SYGVKD. This CDR3 is 18 amino acids long. J lost 5 bases, V lost 0 bases, and 15 bases had no gene match. The CDR3 nucleotides read TGTGCCATCAGTGAGTCGGCCAAGCCCCAAGGGGACAGTTATGGCTACACCTTC. Its translation is CAISESAKPQGDSYGYTF.

The rearrangement uses TRBV4-1 and TRBJ1-1; 8 bases map to TRBD1. Trimming removed 3 bases from V and 7 bases from J; junction bases left unmatched: 4. The CDR3 covers 13 residues. Per germline, CDR1 MGHRA and CDR2 YSYEKL. The CDR3 bases are TGCGCCAGCAGCCACGGGACAGGCTTTGAAGCTTTCTTT. Amino acid sequence: CASSHGTGFEAFF.

The rearrangement joins TRBV7-6 to TRBJ2-7; 10 nucleotides match TRBD2. Germline V lookup: CDR1 SGHVS, CDR2 FNYEAQ. The CDR3 sequence is 15 residues long. V trimming: 2 bases; J trimming: 3 bases; junction bases outside the gene matches: 4. The CDR3 is CASSLLASGSYEQYF. Written as DNA, the CDR3 is TGTGCCAGCAGCTTATTGGCTAGCGGGAGCTACGAGCAGTACTTC.

This CDR3 reads CASSSPAGWGANVLTF. CDR3 DNA sequence: TGTGCCAGCTCTTCCCCGGCAGGGTGGGGGGCCAACGTCCTGACTTTC. This chain uses TRBV6-6 with TRBJ2-6; D possibly corresponds to TRBD1 (5 bases). Trimming cost V 8 bases and J 4 bases, with 18 bases left between them. CDR3 size: 16 residues. Germline V CDR1 and CDR2: MNHNY, SVGAGI (reference sequence).

J is TRBJ2-5 and V is TRBV4-1, with unresolved D. CDR1 and CDR2 from the germline V gene are MGHRA and YSYEKL. The V end was cut by 1 base, the J end by 1 base, with 7 bases between. This CDR3 has 14 amino acids. The CDR3 protein is CASSQGTGQETQYF. As DNA, the CDR3 is TGCGCCAGCAGCCAAGGAACGGGCCAAGAGACCCAGTACTTC.

The V and J genes are TRBV7-2 and TRBJ2-7, with D possibly being TRBD2 (5 bases). This CDR3 has 13 residues. Germline loops: CDR1 SGHTA, CDR2 FQGNSA. V lost 3 bases and J 3 bases, leaving 9 bases between the germline ends. Here the CDR3 DNA reads TGTGCCAGCAGCTTCGGGGTCGGCTACGAGCAGTACTTC. It encodes CASSFGVGYEQYF.

The chain employs TRBV13 and TRBJ1-1, with 7 positions matching TRBD1. The CDR3 consists of 14 residues. Trimming removed 4 bases from V and 5 bases from J; junction bases left unmatched: 7. Germline CDR1 reads PRHDT; CDR2 reads FYEKMQ (reference sequence). DNA of the CDR3: TGTGCCAGCAGCTCAACAGGGGAATTTACTGAAGCTTTCTTT. Its protein product is CASSSTGEFTEAFF.

The chain carries TRBV27 and TRBJ2-7, with D perhaps TRBD2 (5 bases). Germline CDR1 is MNHEY and CDR2 is SMNVEV (reference sequence). The CDR3 has 16 residues. Deletions cut 3 bases from V and 0 bases from J, with 15 bases between. In DNA form, the CDR3 reads TGTGCCAGCAGTTTCATCTCTGGTGAGGGCTCCTACGAGCAGTACTTC. Translation: CASSFISGEGSYEQYF.

The V and J genes are TRBV4-3 and TRBJ2-4; tentatively, D is TRBD1 (5 bases). Germline CDR1 and CDR2: LGHNA and YSLEER. Trimming shortened V by 2 bases and J by 0 bases, and 14 bases separated the two germline ends. This CDR3 region has 17 residues. The CDR3 here is CASSQSMAGLAKNIQYF. The CDR3 nucleotides read TGCGCCAGCAGCCAAAGTATGGCAGGGCTAGCCAAAAACATTCAGTACTTC.

V and J are TRBV11-2 and TRBJ2-1; D is possibly TRBD2 (6 bases). V was shortened by 6 bases and J by 4 bases, with 16 bases between the two germline ends. CDR1 SGHAT and CDR2 FQNNGV come from the germline V gene. This CDR3 contains 15 residues. The chain's CDR3 is CASSRYSGPYNEQFF. CDR3 DNA sequence: TGTGCCAGCAGTCGATATAGCGGACCATACAATGAGCAGTTCTTC.

This chain joins TRBV7-9 and TRBJ2-5, with D perhaps matching TRBD1 (6 bases). V was shortened by 5 bases and J by 5 bases, with 18 bases between the two germline ends. The CDR3 length is 15 residues. Germline V gives CDR1 SEHNR, CDR2 FQNEAQ (reference sequence). In DNA form, the CDR3 reads TGTGCCAGCAGCCCACCCCCGGTGGGGGCGGAGACCCAGTACTTC. Its protein product is CASSPPPVGAETQYF.

In this sample, this clone turned up once. V usage is TRBV10-2 and J usage is TRBJ2-1; 11 bases agree with TRBD2. Looked up from germline, CDR1 is WSHSY and CDR2 is SAAADI. The CDR3 totals 17 residues. The V gene end was trimmed by 2 bases and the J gene end by 1 base; junction bases not matched to a gene: 4. The CDR3 region is CASSEGLAGGSYNEQFF. The CDR3 coding sequence is TGCGCCAGCAGTGAGGGGCTAGCGGGGGGATCCTACAATGAGCAGTTCTTC.

This clone was recorded once. V is TRBV4-3 and J is TRBJ1-6; maybe TRBD1 (6 bases). V lost 0 bases to trimming and J lost 8 bases, with 17 bases between them. This CDR3 spans 17 amino acids. Germline CDR1 is LGHNA and CDR2 is YSLEER. This chain's CDR3 is CASSQERGTRGDSPLHF. DNA for the CDR3: TGCGCCAGCAGCCAAGAGAGGGGGACCAGGGGCGATTCACCCCTCCACTTT.

This chain uses TRBV28 with TRBJ2-7; D is unclear. V lost 5 bases and J 11 bases, leaving 19 bases between the germline ends. The germline V gene encodes CDR1 MDHEN and CDR2 SYDVKM. This CDR3 is 13 amino acids long. CDR3 sequence reads: CASSPRSASLEYV. CDR3 sequence (DNA): TGTGCCAGCAGTCCTAGGTCTGCCTCTTTGGAGTACGTC.

The chain recombines TRBV6-5 with TRBJ2-2, with 9 nucleotides matching TRBD1. The germline V gene has CDR1 MNHEY and CDR2 SVGAGI. CDR3 size: 14 residues. Losses at the gene ends were 8 bases for V and 4 bases for J; bases not matched to a gene: 5. The CDR3, as DNA: TGTGCCAGCCGGGACAGGGTGGTCACCGGGGAGCTGTTTTTT. It specifies CASRDRVVTGELFF.

J is TRBJ2-1 and V is TRBV2, with D unresolved. The CDR3 is 14 amino acids. The V gene's germline CDR1 is SNHLY and CDR2 FYNNEI. V lost 4 bases to trimming and J lost 1 base, with 8 bases between them. CDR3 loop: CASSGPGSYNEQFF. DNA for the CDR3: TGTGCCAGCAGTGGGCCCGGTTCCTACAATGAGCAGTTCTTC.

CDR3 bases: TGTGCCAGCAGTTTCGTCACAGTCCGCTACGAGCAGTACTTC. This gives the protein CASSFVTVRYEQYF. The chain has TRBV28 and TRBJ2-7; the D is unclear. With 3 bases removed from V and 3 bases from J, the gap between germline ends came to 12 bases. CDR1 and CDR2 from the germline V gene are MDHEN and SYDVKM. The CDR3 runs to 14 residues.